This TCR beta chain was identified during a study of CD8 T cells in Susac syndrome. Random hexamers primed reverse transcription of about 0.45 to 1 ug RNA. The method of amplification for TCR beta CDR3 was immunoSEQ multiplex PCR, covering 54 Vbeta and 13 Jbeta. TCRdb fed the immunoSEQ multiplex PCR reads into MiXCR, producing one record per CDR3 protein. The repertoire holds about 210,000 distinct CDR3 sequences, with around 95% as singletons. FACS enriched CD8+ TEMRA cells, while bulk CD8+ and CD4+ were negatively isolated. V lost 1 base and J lost 4; bases outside the gene matches: 16. Germline-derived CDR1 and CDR2 are SGHAT and FQDESV (reference sequence). CDR3 length: 20 amino acids.

The chain recombines TRBV11-1 with TRBJ2-1; 10 bases fit TRBD2. The clonotype was recovered from a human donor with multiple sclerosis. Input material: CD4+ T cells from PBMCs. The CDR3 DNA sequence: TGTGCCAGCAGCTTAGTTCGGAGCGCCCTCGGGACTAGCGATTACAATGAGCAGTTCTTC. The encoded protein is CASSLVRSALGTSDYNEQFF.